A selection of T cell receptor beta chains follows, all from one sample in a study of T cells in Graves' hyperthyroidism and ophthalmopathy. One entry per CDR3 protein, called by TCRdb with MiXCR from the multiplex PCR reads. The table records roughly 330,000 distinct CDR3 sequences, 16% of them present only once. Material: blood. The receptors originated from a man aged 25 to 40 with Graves' hyperthyroidism. The CDR3 runs from the conserved cysteine through the conserved F or W. The D gene is left open where the match is weak. Only some rows state a clone size, as once, few, many or a class for expanded clones.

J	V	D	length	size	CDR3	DNA
TRBJ1-3	TRBV10-3	.	15	.	CAIDSGREVGNTIYF	TGTGCCATCGACTCGGGCAGGGAGGTGGGAAACACCATATATTTT
TRBJ2-2	TRBV28	TRBD1	14	.	CASSHHRGPGELFF	TGTGCCAGCAGTCACCACAGGGGACCCGGGGAGCTGTTTTTT
TRBJ1-5	TRBV9	.	15	.	CASGKGVDSNQPQHF	TGTGCCAGCGGGAAGGGGGTTGATAGCAATCAGCCCCAGCATTTT
TRBJ2-3	TRBV29-1	.	17	few	CSGWDGDFKYSTDTQYF	TGCAGCGGCTGGGACGGGGACTTTAAGTATAGCACAGATACGCAGTATTTT
TRBJ2-7	TRBV5-1	TRBD1	14	many	CASSRGQGAYEQYF	TGCGCCAGCAGCAGGGGACAGGGCGCCTACGAGCAGTACTTC
TRBJ2-5	TRBV2	TRBD1	14	many	CASGGQGARETQYF	TGTGCCAGCGGGGGACAGGGGGCTCGAGAGACCCAGTACTTC
TRBJ1-3	TRBV5-1	.	15	.	CASSLGTASGNTIYF	TGCGCCAGCAGCTTGGGGACAGCCTCTGGAAACACCATATATTTT
TRBJ2-3	TRBV6-1	TRBD1	15	.	CASSAGTGVTDTQYF	TGTGCCAGCAGTGCGGGGACAGGAGTCACAGATACGCAGTATTTT
TRBJ1-1	TRBV18	TRBD1	14	many	CASSPGQGNTEAFF	TGTGCCAGCTCACCGGGACAGGGTAACACTGAAGCTTTCTTT
TRBJ2-1	TRBV28	TRBD1	13	many	CASRDERDREQFF	TGTGCCAGCAGGGATGAACGGGACAGAGAGCAGTTCTTC
TRBJ2-3	TRBV5-1	.	16	.	CASSLGWDPRTDTQYF	TGCGCCAGCAGCTTGGGATGGGACCCGCGCACAGATACGCAGTATTTT
TRBJ2-6	TRBV28	.	15	many	CASSLSYSGANVLTF	TGTGCCAGCAGTTTGAGCTACTCTGGGGCCAACGTCCTGACTTTC
TRBJ1-2	TRBV3-1	.	12	many	CASSLGVGGYTF	TGTGCCAGCAGCCTAGGGGTTGGTGGCTACACCTTC
TRBJ2-1	TRBV6-1	TRBD2	17	many	CASSEAVAGGADNEQFF	TGTGCCAGCAGCGAAGCAGTGGCGGGAGGAGCAGACAATGAGCAGTTCTTC
TRBJ2-5	TRBV7-9	TRBD2	15	.	CASGTSGRALETQYF	TGTGCCAGCGGGACTAGCGGGAGGGCCCTGGAGACCCAGTACTTC
TRBJ2-2	TRBV18	.	11	.	CASSPYGELFF	TGTGCCAGCTCACCATACGGGGAGCTGTTTTTT
TRBJ2-3	TRBV11-2	.	12	.	CASSFVSDTQYF	TGTGCCAGCAGTTTTGTATCGGATACGCAGTATTTT
TRBJ1-2	TRBV24-1	.	14	.	CATSQTGSQYGYTF	TGTGCCACCAGTCAAACAGGGTCCCAGTATGGCTACACCTTC
TRBJ2-3	TRBV11-2	.	15	many	CASSLGVRNTDTQYF	TGTGCCAGCAGCTTAGGGGTCAGAAATACAGATACGCAGTATTTT
TRBJ2-1	TRBV20-1	.	13	.	CSASLSSYNEQFF	TGCAGTGCTTCATTGAGCTCCTACAATGAGCAGTTCTTC
TRBJ1-6	TRBV5-1	.	13	few	CASSFGARSPLHF	TGCGCCAGCAGCTTTGGGGCGAGGTCACCCCTCCACTTT
TRBJ2-7	TRBV6-2/TRBV6-3	.	12	.	CASSYRSREQYF	TGTGCCAGCAGTTACCGGTCTCGGGAGCAGTACTTC
TRBJ2-5	TRBV18	.	16	.	CASSPPGAGAGETQYF	TGTGCCAGCTCACCGCCCGGAGCAGGGGCGGGCGAGACCCAGTACTTC
TRBJ2-1	TRBV7-3	TRBD2	14	many	CASSAGTSGNEQFF	TGTGCCAGCAGCGCGGGGACTAGCGGGAACGAGCAGTTCTTC
TRBJ1-5	TRBV5-6	.	14	.	CASSVSGTYQPQHF	TGTGCCAGCAGCGTATCCGGGACCTACCAGCCCCAGCATTTT
TRBJ2-7	TRBV6-5	.	13	few	CASSYPPRHEQYF	TGTGCCAGCAGTTACCCCCCCAGGCACGAGCAGTACTTC
TRBJ1-2	TRBV30	.	13	many	CAWSVLTAYGYTF	TGTGCCTGGAGTGTACTAACGGCCTATGGCTACACCTTC
TRBJ2-2	TRBV13	.	20	few	CASSTPRPQSTGYSTGELFF	TGTGCCAGCAGCACCCCGCGACCCCAAAGCACAGGGTACAGCACCGGGGAGCTGTTTTTT
TRBJ2-7	TRBV30	.	15	.	CAWSPLGTRLYEQYF	TGTGCCTGGAGTCCTCTTGGAACAAGGCTCTACGAGCAGTACTTC
TRBJ2-3	TRBV3-1	TRBD2	15	many	CASSQAGGRTDTQYF	TGTGCCAGCAGCCAAGCGGGCGGGAGAACAGATACGCAGTATTTT
TRBJ2-7	TRBV27	TRBD1	16	many	CASSSLGQGAFYEQYF	TGTGCCAGCAGTTCCCTGGGACAGGGGGCCTTCTACGAGCAGTACTTC
TRBJ2-7	TRBV20-1	TRBD2	18	once	CSAREGLAGGIGFSEQYF	TGCAGTGCTAGAGAAGGACTAGCGGGAGGGATCGGGTTCTCCGAGCAGTACTTC
TRBJ2-1	TRBV29-1	TRBD2	16	.	CSVEDMGGGAFNEQFF	TGCAGCGTTGAAGATATGGGGGGAGGGGCGTTCAATGAGCAGTTCTTC
TRBJ2-1	TRBV30	.	11	few	CAWRFYNEQFF	TGTGCCTGGAGATTCTACAATGAGCAGTTCTTC
TRBJ2-3	TRBV13	.	14	many	CASRDSLRTDTQYF	TGTGCCAGTCGGGACTCCCTCCGCACAGATACGCAGTATTTT
TRBJ2-3	TRBV5-1	.	18	few	CASSFGAGVEFGTDTQYF	TGCGCCAGCAGCTTTGGGGCAGGGGTAGAATTTGGCACAGATACGCAGTATTTT
TRBJ2-3	TRBV9	.	12	once	CASSADRDTQYF	TGTGCCAGCAGCGCAGACAGAGATACGCAGTATTTT
TRBJ2-7	TRBV19	TRBD1	14	few	CASNSGQGAAEQYF	TGTGCCAGTAACTCCGGACAGGGGGCAGCCGAGCAGTACTTC
TRBJ1-4	TRBV19	.	15	once	CASSWTGGTNEKLFF	TGTGCCAGTAGTTGGACGGGCGGAACTAATGAAAAACTGTTTTTT
TRBJ1-2	TRBV20-1	.	14	.	CSGGDSGSGYGYTF	TGCAGTGGGGGAGACAGCGGCAGCGGCTATGGCTACACCTTC
TRBJ2-5	TRBV7-7	.	14	.	CASKTGDVYETQYF	TGTGCTAGCAAAACAGGAGATGTCTATGAGACCCAGTACTTC
TRBJ2-1	TRBV6-1	.	16	.	CASSTPWGLSYNEQFF	TGTGCCAGCAGCACCCCTTGGGGACTCTCCTACAATGAGCAGTTCTTC
TRBJ2-7	TRBV4-1	TRBD1	14	few	CASSQLEGAYEQYF	TGCGCCAGCAGCCAACTTGAGGGGGCGTACGAGCAGTACTTC
TRBJ1-4	TRBV6-1	.	13	.	CASSESPPEKLFF	TGTGCCAGCAGTGAATCCCCCCCCGAGAAACTGTTTTTT
TRBJ1-5	TRBV19	TRBD1	14	.	CASMEGTGNQPQHF	TGTGCCAGCATGGAGGGGACAGGGAATCAGCCCCAGCATTTT
TRBJ1-2	TRBV7-2	TRBD1	16	.	CASSSTDPRDSNGYTF	TGTGCCAGCAGCTCTACCGACCCCCGGGACAGTAATGGCTACACCTTC
TRBJ1-1	TRBV5-1	TRBD1	15	few	CASSFGDRSDTEAFF	TGCGCCAGCAGCTTTGGGGACAGATCGGACACTGAAGCTTTCTTT
TRBJ2-3	TRBV11-2	.	15	many	CASSRTGVKSDTQYF	TGTGCCAGCAGCCGCACGGGAGTAAAGTCAGATACGCAGTATTTT
TRBJ1-1	TRBV20-1	.	15	few	CSARGGTGWGTEAFF	TGCAGTGCTAGAGGAGGTACGGGCTGGGGAACTGAAGCTTTCTTT